This T cell receptor (beta chain) was retrieved from a study of cytomegalovirus exposure and HLA in healthy donors. Study outcomes and limitations: Among TCR sequences, most were rare, though some public TCRs appeared in many donors. Per a later analysis, under 20,000 TCR beta sequences showed association with HLA alleles at 0.05 false discovery rate. For TCR beta chains, V- and J-gene trimming was later linked to a missense DCLRE1C variant.

Per germline, CDR1 MDHEN and CDR2 SYDVKM. The CDR3 has 18 residues. Deletions cut 2 bases from V and 2 bases from J, with 20 bases between. For this clone: Its antigen remains unknown.

A multiplex PCR was run with 60 Vbeta primers and 13 Jbeta primers. Method: immunoSEQ multiplex PCR; TCRdb's copy keeps in-frame clones and lacks some. The sample has 140,000 or so clones; roughly four fifths are singletons. The chain combines TRBV28 with TRBJ2-3; perhaps TRBD2 as D (6 bases). The sequencing sample was made of PBMCs. The TCR comes from a woman aged 55 to 70 in good health and CMV-seropositive. The CDR3 is CASSLMFQGGFSTDTQYF. In DNA form, the CDR3 reads TGTGCCAGCAGTTTAATGTTCCAGGGAGGTTTCTCCACAGATACGCAGTATTTT.